The T cell receptor beta chain described here comes from a study of cytomegalovirus exposure and HLA in healthy donors. Study conclusions and caveats: The study put about 180 TCR beta chains on its list as cytomegalovirus-associated.

As for this clone: The antigen is unknown.

PCR employed 60 Vbeta and 13 Jbeta primers. Profiling relied on immunoSEQ multiplex PCR, and the TCRdb table lists in-frame clones only, not all of them. The repertoire holds approximately 160,000 clones, with approximately 79% as singletons. The V gene end was trimmed by 2 bases and the J gene end by 5 bases; junction bases not matched to a gene: 5. In germline, CDR1 is SEHNR, CDR2 FQNEAQ (reference sequence). This CDR3 has 14 residues. This clonotype was sampled from a human donor in good health. The rearrangement uses TRBV7-9 and TRBJ2-5, with 7 bases aligning to TRBD2. The source material was PBMCs. DNA of the CDR3: TGTGCCAGCAGCTTAAAGACTAGCCGGGAGACCCAGTACTTC. Its translation is CASSLKTSRETQYF.